Sequencing of this T cell receptor beta chain was carried out in a study of PD-1 blockade in classical Hodgkin lymphoma (dated by TCRdb to 2020 to 2021). Regarding the study in general: Nivolumab dosing was 3 mg/kg intravenously every 2 weeks, continuing until either disease progression or unacceptable toxicity. The study used CyTOF and TCR beta sequencing to define a peripheral blood immune signature of response to PD-1 blockade in classical Hodgkin lymphoma.

Read against the paper, the sample's time point label means: cycle 1 day 1 (C1D1), immediately before nivolumab initiation. Relapse after autologous stem cell transplantation had occurred in all trial patients, and cohorts A, B and C were distinguished by prior brentuximab vedotin exposure. A total of under 70 patients with relapsed/refractory classical Hodgkin lymphoma made up the trial cohort, and each patient's best overall response was complete response, partial response or progressive disease. Trial patients were treated with single-agent nivolumab in the multi-cohort phase II CheckMate 205 trial. An independent review committee assessed best overall response by applying the 2007 International Working Group response criteria. Trial PBMCs were obtained immediately prior to nivolumab initiation (C1D1) and on therapy at cycle 2 day 1 and cycle 4 day 1. Peripheral blood was collected in 8 mL Vacutainer Cell Preparation Tubes, from which PBMCs were isolated by centrifugation and then cryopreserved.

What the study reported, not specific to this receptor: Patients starting nivolumab less than 1 year after ASCT had lower diversity and were excluded from later analyses to avoid confounding by immune reconstitution. By C4D1, a significant rise was seen in CD4+ TCR diversity but not in CD8+ TCR diversity (p=0.0027 vs p=0.16), and the rise was most apparent among complete responders (p=0.02). Trial patients with a complete response had baseline diversity similar to that of newly diagnosed patients, while partial responders and progressors had significantly lower diversity. Only a single clinical trial cohort was studied, and what caused the repertoire differences, possibly disease activity or prior therapy, remained undefined. Baseline TCR diversity was reported to be lower in newly diagnosed patients than in healthy donors and to be lower still in relapsed/refractory patients.

Genomic DNA was extracted with the Qiagen DNeasy kit from unsorted PBMCs and from negatively selected CD4+ and CD8+ fractions. Amplification of TCR beta CDR3 regions was done by immunoSEQ multiplex PCR with primers that anneal to V and J segments. A synthetic immune receptor repertoire was used to minimize amplification bias, and remaining bias was computationally removed after sequencing. As for the authors' bioinformatics: Custom Python scripts were used to quantify repertoire diversity as the Shannon entropy index. The unsorted, CD4+ and CD8+ repertoires were each analyzed separately, with the exception of combined analyses, where CD4+ and CD8+ sequences were merged in silico. A clone was considered expanded if an increase in frequency of at least 2-fold after treatment relative to C1D1 was found, and a pseudocount of 0.5 was applied to clones undetected at baseline. Clones with 0 or 1 copy at C1D1 were classified as singleton clones, and clones with 2 or more copies were classified as non-singleton clones. Clones expanded in unsorted samples were labelled as CD4+, CD8+ or unknown by matching protein sequences in sorted samples from the same patient. Wilcoxon tests were applied to paired samples to test diversity changes from C1D1 to C4D1. Sourced from immuneACCESS, this table was stored by TCRdb with only in-frame sequences that have V and J called. A share of the clones is absent; for the studies checked, an unresolved V gene accounts for under half, and the remainder has no known explanation. V and J calls and clone size are given by that table; D and trimming were obtained from the DNA. The sample records 13,000 or so clones, around 80% of which are singletons. Of the sample, 20% to 30% is held by the ten largest clones.

CDR1 and CDR2, looked up from the germline V gene, are SGHNT and YENEEA. The CDR3 measures 15 amino acids from cysteine to phenylalanine. The retained sequence is limited to the CDR3, 45 bases, with the frame set at the first base. V was cut back by 2 bases and J by 4 bases, leaving a gap of 15 bases between them. With regard to this clone: There is no known antigen for this receptor. No much larger clonotype is one base removed from it; base qualities were not supplied.

This TCR was sampled from a human donor with classical Hodgkin lymphoma. The sample here was peripheral blood mononuclear cells (PBMCs), taken at baseline. In this chain, TRBV11-3 is recombined with TRBJ2-7; the D gene is possibly TRBD1 or TRBD2, with 5 bases matching each. The CDR3 in this case is CASSLSGQMGYEQYF. The sequenced DNA: TGTGCCAGCAGCTTAAGCGGACAAATGGGGTACGAGCAGTACTTC. The full variable domain, completed from the reference TRBV11-3 and TRBJ2-7 proteins outside the CDR3, reads EAGVVQSPRYKIIEKKQPVAFWCNPISGHNTLYWYLQNLGQGPELLIRYENEEAVDDSQLPKDRFSAERLKGVDSTLKIQPAELGDSAVYLCASSLSGQMGYEQYFGPGTRLTVT.